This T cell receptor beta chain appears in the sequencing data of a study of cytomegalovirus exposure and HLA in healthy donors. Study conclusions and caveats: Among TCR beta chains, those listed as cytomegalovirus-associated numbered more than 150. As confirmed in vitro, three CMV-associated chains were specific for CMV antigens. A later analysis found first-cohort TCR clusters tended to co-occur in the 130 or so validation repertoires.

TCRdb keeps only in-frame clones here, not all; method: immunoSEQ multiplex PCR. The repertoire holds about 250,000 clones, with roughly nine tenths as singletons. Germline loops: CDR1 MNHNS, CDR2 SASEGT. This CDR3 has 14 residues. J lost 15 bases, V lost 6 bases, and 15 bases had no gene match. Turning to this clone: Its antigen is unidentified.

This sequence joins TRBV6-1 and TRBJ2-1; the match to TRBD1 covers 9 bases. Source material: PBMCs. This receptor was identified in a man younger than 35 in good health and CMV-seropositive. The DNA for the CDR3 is TGTGCCAGCAGGACCATCGGGGGACAGGGCTGGCGGTTCTTC. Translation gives CASRTIGGQGWRFF.